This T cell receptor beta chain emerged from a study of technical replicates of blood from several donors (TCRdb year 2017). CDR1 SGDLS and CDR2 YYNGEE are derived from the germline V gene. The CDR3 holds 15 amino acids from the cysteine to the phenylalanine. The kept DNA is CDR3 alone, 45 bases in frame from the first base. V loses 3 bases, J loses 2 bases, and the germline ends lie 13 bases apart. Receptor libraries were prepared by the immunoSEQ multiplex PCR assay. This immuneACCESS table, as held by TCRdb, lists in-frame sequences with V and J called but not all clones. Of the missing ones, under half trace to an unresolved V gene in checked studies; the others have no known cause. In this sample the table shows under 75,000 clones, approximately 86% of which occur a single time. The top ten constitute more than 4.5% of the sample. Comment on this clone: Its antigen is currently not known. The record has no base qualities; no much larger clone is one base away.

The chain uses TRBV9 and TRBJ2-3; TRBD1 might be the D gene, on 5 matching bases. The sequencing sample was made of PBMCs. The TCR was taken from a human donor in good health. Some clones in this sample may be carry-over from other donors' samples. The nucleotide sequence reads TGTGCCAGCAGCGCCCGACAGAGCTTCACAGATACGCAGTATTTT. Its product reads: CASSARQSFTDTQYF.